The sequence of this T cell receptor beta chain was determined in a study of blood T cell repertoires in COVID-19. Trimming took 4 bases from V and 3 from J; bases not matched to a gene: 5. In germline, CDR1 is MDHEN, CDR2 SYDVKM. The CDR3 has 14 amino acids. In the source study's methods: Amplified reference gene primers provided the basis for estimating nucleated cell counts. Clones were read by immunoSEQ multiplex PCR, and TCRdb kept only the in-frame ones, dropping some. V, J and clone size are those of that table, while D and trimming were read from the DNA. The sample shows around 25,000 clones, over 60% of them seen only once.

V is TRBV28 and J is TRBJ2-5; 7 nucleotides match TRBD2. Sequenced sample: peripheral blood. The TCR originated in a woman over 75 with acute or convalescent COVID-19. CDR3 amino acids: CASSSPSGKETQYF. The CDR3 DNA reads TGTGCCAGCAGTTCGCCCAGCGGGAAAGAGACCCAGTACTTC.